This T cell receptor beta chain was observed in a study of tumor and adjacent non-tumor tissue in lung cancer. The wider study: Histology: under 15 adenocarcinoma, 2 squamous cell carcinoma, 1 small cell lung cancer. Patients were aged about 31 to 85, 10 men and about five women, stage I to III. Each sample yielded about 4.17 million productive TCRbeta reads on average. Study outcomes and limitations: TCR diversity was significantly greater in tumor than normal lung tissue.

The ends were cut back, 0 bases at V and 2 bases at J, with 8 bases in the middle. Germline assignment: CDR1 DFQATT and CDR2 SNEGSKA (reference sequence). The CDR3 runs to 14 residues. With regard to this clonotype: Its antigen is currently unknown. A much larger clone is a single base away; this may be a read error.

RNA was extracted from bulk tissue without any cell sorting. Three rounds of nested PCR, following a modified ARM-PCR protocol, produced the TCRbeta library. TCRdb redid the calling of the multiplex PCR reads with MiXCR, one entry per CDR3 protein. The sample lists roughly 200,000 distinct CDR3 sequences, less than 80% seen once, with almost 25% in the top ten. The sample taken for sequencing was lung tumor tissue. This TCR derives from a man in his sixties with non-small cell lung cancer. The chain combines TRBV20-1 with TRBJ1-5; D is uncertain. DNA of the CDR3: TGCAGTGCTAGAGACAGGAGACGCAATCAGCCCCAGCATTTT. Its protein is CSARDRRRNQPQHF.